The clone carrying this TCR beta chain appeared a few times. The J segment lost 0 bases and the V segment lost 6 bases, leaving 17 bases of the junction unmatched. The CDR3 covers 20 residues. CDR1 and CDR2 (germline): KGHSH, LQKENI. TCRdb re-called the 5' RACE reads with MiXCR, one entry per CDR3 protein. The table shows about 80,000 distinct CDR3 sequences, with approximately 15% occurring only once. The sample is drawn from a study of human T cells and chemical hapten exposure. The study extracted total RNA from unfractionated whole blood. The rearrangement uses TRBV18 and TRBJ2-6, with 7 bases identical to TRBD1. The clonotype originates from a female donor in good health. CDR3 DNA sequence: TGTGCCAGCTCCCCTAGACAGGGCGGCCGTGCCAGCTCTGGGGCCAACGTCCTGACTTTC. This gives the protein CASSPRQGGRASSGANVLTF.